The TCR beta chain under discussion was sequenced for a study of T cell responses to AZD1222 COVID-19 vaccine. The table came from immunoSEQ multiplex PCR; TCRdb's copy has only in-frame clones and leaves some out. The sample records some 130,000 clones, about 87% being singletons. Trimming took 6 bases from V and 11 from J, leaving 16 bases between them. This CDR3 is 12 amino acids long. Germline-derived CDR1 and CDR2 are LNHDA and SQIVND (reference sequence). The sequence derives from an adult in good health. The material was peripheral blood, obtained on day 0 of AZD1222 vaccination. V is TRBV19 and J is TRBJ1-1; D is ambiguous. CDR3 residues: CASSTERWRAFF. For the CDR3, the DNA is TGTGCCAGTAGCACTGAACGGTGGAGGGCTTTCTTT.